This T cell receptor beta chain was retrieved from a study of cytomegalovirus exposure and HLA in healthy donors. Findings and limits, study-wide: In a later analysis, a missense DCLRE1C variant was linked to TCR beta V- and J-gene trimming.

PCR employed 60 Vbeta and 13 Jbeta primers. Original processing notes: Later analysis identified tens of millions of unique TCR beta chains, some 10 million shared. Using immunoSEQ multiplex PCR, the repertoire was profiled, and TCRdb retains in-frame clones only, with some absent. The DNA was the basis for D and trimming; V, J and clone size are from that table. The sample comprises 170,000 or so clones, approximately 84% of which are singletons, and around 3.1% rests with the top ten. As regards this clone: What it binds is not known.

Trimming pared 6 bases from V and 4 bases from J, leaving 12 bases between. The CDR3 sequence is 14 residues long. Germline values: CDR1 SGHAT, CDR2 FQNNGV. The specimen sequenced was PBMCs. The source is a woman aged 45-65 years in good health and CMV-seropositive. V is TRBV11-2 and J is TRBJ1-4; D uncertain. Here the CDR3 DNA reads TGTGCCAGCAGTTACCGGGAGAGTAATGAAAAACTGTTTTTT. Encoded protein: CASSYRESNEKLFF.